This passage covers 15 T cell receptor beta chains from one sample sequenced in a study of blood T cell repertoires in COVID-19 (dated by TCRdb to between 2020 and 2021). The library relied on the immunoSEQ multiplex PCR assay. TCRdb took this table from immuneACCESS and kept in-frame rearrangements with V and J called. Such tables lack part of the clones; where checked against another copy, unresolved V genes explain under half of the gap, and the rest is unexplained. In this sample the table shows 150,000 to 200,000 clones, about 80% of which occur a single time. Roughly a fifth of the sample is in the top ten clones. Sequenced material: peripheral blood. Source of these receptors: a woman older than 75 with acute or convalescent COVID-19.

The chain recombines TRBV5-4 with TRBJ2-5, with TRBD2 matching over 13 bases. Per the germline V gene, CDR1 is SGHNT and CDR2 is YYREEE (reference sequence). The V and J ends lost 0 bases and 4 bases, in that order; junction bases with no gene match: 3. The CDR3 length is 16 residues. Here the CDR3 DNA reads TGTGCCAGCAGCTTGGGAGGGACTAGCGGGACAGAGACCCAGTACTTC. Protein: CASSLGGTSGTETQYF.

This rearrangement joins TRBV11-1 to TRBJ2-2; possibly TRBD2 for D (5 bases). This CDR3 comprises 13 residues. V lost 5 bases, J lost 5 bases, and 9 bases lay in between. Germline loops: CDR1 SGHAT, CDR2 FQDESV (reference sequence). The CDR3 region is CASSPTGTGELFF. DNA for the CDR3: TGTGCCAGCAGCCCGACGGGGACCGGGGAGCTGTTTTTT.

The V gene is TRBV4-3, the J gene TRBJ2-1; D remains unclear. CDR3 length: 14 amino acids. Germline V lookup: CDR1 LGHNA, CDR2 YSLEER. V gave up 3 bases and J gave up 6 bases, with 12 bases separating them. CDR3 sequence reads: CASSHTELSNEQFF. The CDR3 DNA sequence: TGCGCCAGCAGCCATACAGAGCTCTCCAATGAGCAGTTCTTC.

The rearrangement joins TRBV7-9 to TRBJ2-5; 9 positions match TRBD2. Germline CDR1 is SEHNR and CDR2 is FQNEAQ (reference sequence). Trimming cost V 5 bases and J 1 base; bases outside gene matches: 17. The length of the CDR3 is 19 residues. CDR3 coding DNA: TGTGCCAGCAGCCCGCCATTTGCTAGCGGGGCCGAATTCCAAGAGACCCAGTACTTC. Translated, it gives CASSPPFASGAEFQETQYF.

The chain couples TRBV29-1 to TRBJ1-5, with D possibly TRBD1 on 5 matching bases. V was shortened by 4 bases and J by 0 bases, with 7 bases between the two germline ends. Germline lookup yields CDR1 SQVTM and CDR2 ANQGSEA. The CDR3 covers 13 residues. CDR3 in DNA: TGCAGCGTTGCAGGGAATAGCAATCAGCCCCAGCATTTT. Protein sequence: CSVAGNSNQPQHF.

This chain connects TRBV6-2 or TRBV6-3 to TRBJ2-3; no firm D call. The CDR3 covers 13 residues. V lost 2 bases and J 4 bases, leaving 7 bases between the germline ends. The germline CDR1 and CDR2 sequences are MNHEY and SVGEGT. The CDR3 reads CASSYVRADTQYF. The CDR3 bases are TGTGCCAGCAGTTACGTTCGCGCAGATACGCAGTATTTT.

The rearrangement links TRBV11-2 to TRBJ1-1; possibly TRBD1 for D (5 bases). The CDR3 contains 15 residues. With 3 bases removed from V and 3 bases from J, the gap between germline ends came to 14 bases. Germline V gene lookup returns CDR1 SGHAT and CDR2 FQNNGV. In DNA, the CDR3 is TGTGCCAGCAGCTTCAGTGATGACAGACACACTGAAGCTTTCTTT. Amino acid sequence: CASSFSDDRHTEAFF.

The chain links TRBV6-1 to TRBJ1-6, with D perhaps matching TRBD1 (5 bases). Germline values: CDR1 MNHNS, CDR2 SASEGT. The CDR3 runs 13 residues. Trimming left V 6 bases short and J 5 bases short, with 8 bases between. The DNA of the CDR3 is TGTGCCAGCAGACCGACAGATAATTCACCCCTCCACTTT. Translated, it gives CASRPTDNSPLHF.

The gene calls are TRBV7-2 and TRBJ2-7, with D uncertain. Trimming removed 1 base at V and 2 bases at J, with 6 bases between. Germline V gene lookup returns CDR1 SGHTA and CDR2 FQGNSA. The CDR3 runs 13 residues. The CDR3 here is CASSLGRAYEQYF. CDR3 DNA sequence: TGTGCCAGCAGCTTAGGACGGGCCTACGAGCAGTACTTC.

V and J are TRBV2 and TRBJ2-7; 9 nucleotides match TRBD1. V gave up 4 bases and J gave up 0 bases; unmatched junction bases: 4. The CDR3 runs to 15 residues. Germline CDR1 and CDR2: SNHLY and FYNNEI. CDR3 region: CASSVRTGVSYEQYF. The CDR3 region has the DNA TGTGCCAGCAGTGTGAGGACAGGGGTCTCCTACGAGCAGTACTTC. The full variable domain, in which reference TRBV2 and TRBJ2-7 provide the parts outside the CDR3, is EPEVTQTPSHQVTQMGQEVILRCVPISNHLYFYWYRQILGQKVEFLVSFYNNEISEKSEIFDDQFSVERPDGSNFTLKIRSTKLEDSAMYFCASSVRTGVSYEQYFGPGTRLTVT.

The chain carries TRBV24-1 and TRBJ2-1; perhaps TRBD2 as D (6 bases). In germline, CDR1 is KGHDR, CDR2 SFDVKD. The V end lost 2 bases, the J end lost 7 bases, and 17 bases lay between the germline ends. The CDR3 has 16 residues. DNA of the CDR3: TGTGCCACCAGTGATTCGGCGGAGGGGAGACGGAATGAGCAGTTCTTC. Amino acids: CATSDSAEGRRNEQFF.

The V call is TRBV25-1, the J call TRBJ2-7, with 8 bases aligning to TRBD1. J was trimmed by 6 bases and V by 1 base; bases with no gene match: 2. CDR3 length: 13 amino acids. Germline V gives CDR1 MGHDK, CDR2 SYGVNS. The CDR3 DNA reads TGTGCCAGCAGTGAATCGGGACAGGCCGAGCAGTACTTC. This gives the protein CASSESGQAEQYF.

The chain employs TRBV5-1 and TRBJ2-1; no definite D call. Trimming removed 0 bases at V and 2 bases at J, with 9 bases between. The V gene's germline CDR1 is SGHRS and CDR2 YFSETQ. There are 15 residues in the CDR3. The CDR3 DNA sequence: TGCGCCAGCAGCTTGGCCCAACAGACCTACAATGAGCAGTTCTTC. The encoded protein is CASSLAQQTYNEQFF.

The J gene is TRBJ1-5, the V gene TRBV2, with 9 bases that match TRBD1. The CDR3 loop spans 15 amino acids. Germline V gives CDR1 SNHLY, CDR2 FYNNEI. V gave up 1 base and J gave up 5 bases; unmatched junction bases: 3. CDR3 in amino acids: CASSEGGTGYQPQHF. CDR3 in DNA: TGTGCCAGCAGTGAAGGTGGGACAGGGTATCAGCCCCAGCATTTT.

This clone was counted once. CDR3 nucleotide sequence: TGTGCCAGTACAGGGGGGCTCCCTGGGGCCAACGTCCTGACTTTC. Its translation: CASTGGLPGANVLTF. The chain links TRBV19 to TRBJ2-6; possibly TRBD1 for D (7 bases). V was cut by 7 bases and J by 2 bases, with 12 bases left in between. Germline V gives CDR1 LNHDA, CDR2 SQIVND (reference sequence). The CDR3 spans 15 residues.